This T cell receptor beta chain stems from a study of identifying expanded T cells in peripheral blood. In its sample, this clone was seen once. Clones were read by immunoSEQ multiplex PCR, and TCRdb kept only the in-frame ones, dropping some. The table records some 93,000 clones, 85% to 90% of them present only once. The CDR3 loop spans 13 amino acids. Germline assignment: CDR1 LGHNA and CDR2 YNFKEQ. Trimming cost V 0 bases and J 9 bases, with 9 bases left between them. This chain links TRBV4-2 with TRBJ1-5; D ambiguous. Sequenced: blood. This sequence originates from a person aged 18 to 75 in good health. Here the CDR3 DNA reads TGTGCCAGCAGCCAAGATGACGGTGGGCCCCAGCATTTT. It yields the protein CASSQDDGGPQHF.